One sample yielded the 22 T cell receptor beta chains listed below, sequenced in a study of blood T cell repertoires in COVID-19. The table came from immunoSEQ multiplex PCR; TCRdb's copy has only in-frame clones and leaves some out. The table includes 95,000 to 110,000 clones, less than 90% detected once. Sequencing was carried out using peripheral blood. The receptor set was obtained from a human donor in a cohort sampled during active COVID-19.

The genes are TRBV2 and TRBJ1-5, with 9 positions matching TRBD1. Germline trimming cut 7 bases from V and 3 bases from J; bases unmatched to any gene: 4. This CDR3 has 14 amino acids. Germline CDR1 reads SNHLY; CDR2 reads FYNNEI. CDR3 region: CASNGQGYNQPQHF. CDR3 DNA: TGTGCCAGCAACGGACAGGGGTACAATCAGCCCCAGCATTTT.

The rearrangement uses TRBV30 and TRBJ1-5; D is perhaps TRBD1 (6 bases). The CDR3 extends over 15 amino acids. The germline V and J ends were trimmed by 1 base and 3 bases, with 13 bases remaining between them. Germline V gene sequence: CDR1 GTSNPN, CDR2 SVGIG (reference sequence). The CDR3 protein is CAWSEDPGVNQPQHF. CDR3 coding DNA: TGTGCCTGGAGTGAGGATCCAGGGGTCAATCAGCCCCAGCATTTT.

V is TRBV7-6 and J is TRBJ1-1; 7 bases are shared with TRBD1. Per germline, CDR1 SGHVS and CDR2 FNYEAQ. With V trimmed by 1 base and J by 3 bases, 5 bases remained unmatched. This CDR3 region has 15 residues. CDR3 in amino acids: CASSLVVQGDTEAFF. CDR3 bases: TGTGCCAGCAGCTTAGTAGTCCAGGGGGACACTGAAGCTTTCTTT.

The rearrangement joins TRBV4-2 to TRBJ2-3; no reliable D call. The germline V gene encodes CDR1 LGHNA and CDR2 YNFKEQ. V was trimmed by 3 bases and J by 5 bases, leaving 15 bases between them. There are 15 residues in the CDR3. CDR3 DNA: TGTGCCAGCAGCCAGGCTCCGAGGCTCGGAGATACGCAGTATTTT. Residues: CASSQAPRLGDTQYF.

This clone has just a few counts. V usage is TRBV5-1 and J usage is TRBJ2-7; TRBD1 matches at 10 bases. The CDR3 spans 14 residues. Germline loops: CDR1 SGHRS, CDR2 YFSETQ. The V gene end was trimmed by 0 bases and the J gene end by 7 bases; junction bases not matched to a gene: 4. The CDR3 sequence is CASSLGTGGNEQYF. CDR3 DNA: TGCGCCAGCAGCTTGGGGACAGGGGGGAATGAGCAGTACTTC. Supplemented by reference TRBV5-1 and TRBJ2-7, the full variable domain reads KAGVTQTPRYLIKTRGQQVTLSCSPISGHRSVSWYQQTPGQGLQFLFEYFSETQRNKGNFPGRFSGRQFSNSRSEMNVSTLELGDSALYLCASSLGTGGNEQYFGPGTRLTVT.

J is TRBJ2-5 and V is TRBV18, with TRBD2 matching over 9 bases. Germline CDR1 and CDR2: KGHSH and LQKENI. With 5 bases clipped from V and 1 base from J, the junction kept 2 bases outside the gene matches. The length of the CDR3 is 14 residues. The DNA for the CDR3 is TGTGCCAGCTCAGCTAGCGGGGTCCAAGAGACCCAGTACTTC. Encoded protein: CASSASGVQETQYF.

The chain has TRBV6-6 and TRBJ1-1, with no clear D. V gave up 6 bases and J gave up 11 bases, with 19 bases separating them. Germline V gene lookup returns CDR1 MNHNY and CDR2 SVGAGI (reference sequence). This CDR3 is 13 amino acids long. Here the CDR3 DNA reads TGTGCCAGCAGAATACCATCCGGGGAGGGCGCTTTCTTT. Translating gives CASRIPSGEGAFF.

The CDR3 DNA reads as TGTGCCAGCAGTTGGACAGGGGGTGTCTATAGCAATCAGCCCCAGCATTTT. It specifies CASSWTGGVYSNQPQHF. This chain uses TRBV5-5 with TRBJ1-5, with 10 bases aligning to TRBD1. This CDR3 has 17 amino acids. Germline-derived CDR1 and CDR2 are SGHKS and YYEKEE (reference sequence). V lost 5 bases to trimming and J lost 0 bases; unmatched junction nucleotides: 8. The variable domain in full, completed from reference TRBV5-5 and TRBJ1-5, reads DAGVTQSPTHLIKTRGQQVTLRCSPISGHKSVSWYQQVLGQGPQFIFQYYEKEERGRGNFPDRFSARQFPNYSSELNVNALLLGDSALYLCASSWTGGVYSNQPQHFGDGTRLSIL.

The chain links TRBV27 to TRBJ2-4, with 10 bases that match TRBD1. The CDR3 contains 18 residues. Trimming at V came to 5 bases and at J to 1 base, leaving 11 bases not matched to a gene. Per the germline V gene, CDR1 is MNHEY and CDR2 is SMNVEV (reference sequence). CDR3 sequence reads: CASSVPGQGRRAKNIQYF. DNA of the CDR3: TGTGCCAGCAGTGTCCCGGGACAGGGGCGGAGGGCCAAAAACATTCAGTACTTC.

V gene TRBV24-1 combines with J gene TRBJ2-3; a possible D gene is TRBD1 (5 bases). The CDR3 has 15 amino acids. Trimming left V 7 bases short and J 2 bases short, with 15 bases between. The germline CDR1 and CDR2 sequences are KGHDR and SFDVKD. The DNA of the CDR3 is TGTGCCACCAGCCCAAAAGACAGAGACACAGATACGCAGTATTTT. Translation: CATSPKDRDTDTQYF.

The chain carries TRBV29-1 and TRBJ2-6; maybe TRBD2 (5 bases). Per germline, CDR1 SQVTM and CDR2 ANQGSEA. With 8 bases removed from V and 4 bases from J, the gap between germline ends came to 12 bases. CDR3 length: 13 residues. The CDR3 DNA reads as TGCAGCATAGCGTTGTCAGGGGCCAACGTCCTGACTTTC. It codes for CSIALSGANVLTF.

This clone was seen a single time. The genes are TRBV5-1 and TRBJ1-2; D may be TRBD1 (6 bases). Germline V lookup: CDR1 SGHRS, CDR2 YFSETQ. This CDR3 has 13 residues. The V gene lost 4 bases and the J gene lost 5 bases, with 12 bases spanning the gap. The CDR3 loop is CASSPRGGYGYTF. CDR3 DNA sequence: TGCGCCAGCAGCCCAAGGGGGGGATATGGCTACACCTTC.

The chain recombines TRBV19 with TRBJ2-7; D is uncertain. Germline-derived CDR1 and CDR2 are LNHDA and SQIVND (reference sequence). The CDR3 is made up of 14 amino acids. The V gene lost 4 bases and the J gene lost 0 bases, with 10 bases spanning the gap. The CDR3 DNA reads TGTGCCAGTAGTACCCTAACTTACTCCTACGAGCAGTACTTC. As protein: CASSTLTYSYEQYF.

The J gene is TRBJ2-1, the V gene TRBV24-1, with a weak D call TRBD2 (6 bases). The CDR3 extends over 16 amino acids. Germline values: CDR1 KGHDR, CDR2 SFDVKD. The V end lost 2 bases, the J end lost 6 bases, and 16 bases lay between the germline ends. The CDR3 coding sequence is TGTGCCACCAGTGATTCAACCTTAGGGACTCCCAATGAGCAGTTCTTC. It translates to CATSDSTLGTPNEQFF.

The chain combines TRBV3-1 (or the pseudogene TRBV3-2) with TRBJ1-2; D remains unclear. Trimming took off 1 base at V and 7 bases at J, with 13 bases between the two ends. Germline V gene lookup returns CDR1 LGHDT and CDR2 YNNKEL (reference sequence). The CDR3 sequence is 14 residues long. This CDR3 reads CASSQGVRTFGYTF. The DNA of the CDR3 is TGTGCCAGCAGCCAAGGTGTACGGACTTTTGGCTACACCTTC.

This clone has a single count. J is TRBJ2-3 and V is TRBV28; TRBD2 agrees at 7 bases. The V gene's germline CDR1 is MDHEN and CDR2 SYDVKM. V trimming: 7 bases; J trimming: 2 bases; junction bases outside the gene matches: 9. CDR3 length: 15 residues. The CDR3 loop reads CASTLKRGYTDTQYF. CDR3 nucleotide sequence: TGTGCCAGCACCCTAAAGCGGGGCTACACAGATACGCAGTATTTT.

CDR3 sequence: CASSSNQQSRRYEKLFF. The CDR3 DNA reads TGCGCCAGCAGTTCCAACCAACAATCCCGGAGGTATGAAAAACTGTTTTTT. J is TRBJ1-4 and V is TRBV23-1; D not resolved. TRBV23-1 is given ORF status, its function remaining uncertain. Trimming cost V 5 bases and J 6 bases, with 22 bases left between them. This CDR3 has 17 amino acids.

The CDR3 reads CASSYPGLANEQFF. The CDR3 DNA reads as TGTGCCAGCAGTTACCCCGGACTAGCAAATGAGCAGTTCTTC. This chain links TRBV6-5 with TRBJ2-1; 8 nucleotides match TRBD2. Unmatched junction bases numbered 4, after V lost 2 bases and J lost 7 bases. Germline V gene sequence: CDR1 MNHEY, CDR2 SVGAGI. The CDR3 consists of 14 residues.

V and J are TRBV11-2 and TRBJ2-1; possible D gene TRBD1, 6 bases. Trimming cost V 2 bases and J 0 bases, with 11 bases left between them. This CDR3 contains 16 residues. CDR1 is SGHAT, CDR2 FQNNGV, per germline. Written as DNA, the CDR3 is TGTGCCAGCAGCTTAATGGACAGAAGCTCCTACAATGAGCAGTTCTTC. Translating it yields CASSLMDRSSYNEQFF.

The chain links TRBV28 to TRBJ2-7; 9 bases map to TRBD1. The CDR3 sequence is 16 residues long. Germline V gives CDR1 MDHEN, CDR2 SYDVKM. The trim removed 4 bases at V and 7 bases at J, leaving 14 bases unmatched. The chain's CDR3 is CASSSNRDRVSEEQYF. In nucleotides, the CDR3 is TGTGCCAGCAGTTCAAACCGGGACAGGGTATCTGAGGAGCAGTACTTC.

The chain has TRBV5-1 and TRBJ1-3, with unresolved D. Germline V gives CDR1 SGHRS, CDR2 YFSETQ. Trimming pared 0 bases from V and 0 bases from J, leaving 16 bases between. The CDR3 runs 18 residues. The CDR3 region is CASSLVLRKLSSGNTIYF. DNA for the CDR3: TGCGCCAGCAGCTTGGTCCTTAGAAAACTGAGCTCTGGAAACACCATATATTTT.

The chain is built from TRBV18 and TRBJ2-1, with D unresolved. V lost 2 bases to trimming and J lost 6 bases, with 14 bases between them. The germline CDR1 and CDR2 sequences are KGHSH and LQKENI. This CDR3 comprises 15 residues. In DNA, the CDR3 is TGTGCCAGCTCACCATCCGCGAACGTTTTCAATGAGCAGTTCTTC. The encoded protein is CASSPSANVFNEQFF.